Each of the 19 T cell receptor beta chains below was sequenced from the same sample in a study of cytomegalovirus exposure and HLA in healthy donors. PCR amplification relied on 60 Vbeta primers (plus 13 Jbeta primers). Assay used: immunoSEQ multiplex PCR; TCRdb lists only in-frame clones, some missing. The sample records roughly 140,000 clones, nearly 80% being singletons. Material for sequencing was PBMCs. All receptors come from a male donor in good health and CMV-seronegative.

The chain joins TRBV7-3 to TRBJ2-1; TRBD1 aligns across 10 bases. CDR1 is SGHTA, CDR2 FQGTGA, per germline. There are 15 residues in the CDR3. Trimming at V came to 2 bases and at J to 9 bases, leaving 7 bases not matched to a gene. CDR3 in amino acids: CASSLGDRGEGEQFF. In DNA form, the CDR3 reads TGTGCCAGCAGCTTAGGGGACAGGGGAGAGGGTGAGCAGTTCTTC.

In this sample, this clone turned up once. The CDR3 coding sequence is TGTGCCAGCCAAACCTCACAGGGCTCTAGCTATGGCTACACCTTC. Protein: CASQTSQGSSYGYTF. J is TRBJ1-2 and V is TRBV18, with a tentative D call TRBD1 (6 bases). The CDR3 sequence is 15 residues long. Germline values: CDR1 KGHSH, CDR2 LQKENI. The V end lost 8 bases, the J end lost 4 bases, and 20 bases lay between the germline ends.

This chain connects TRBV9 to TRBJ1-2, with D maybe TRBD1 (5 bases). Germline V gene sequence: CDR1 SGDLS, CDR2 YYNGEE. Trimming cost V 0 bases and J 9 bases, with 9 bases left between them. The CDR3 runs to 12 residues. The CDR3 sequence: CASSVEGWSYTF. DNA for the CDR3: TGTGCCAGCAGCGTAGAGGGGTGGAGCTACACCTTC.

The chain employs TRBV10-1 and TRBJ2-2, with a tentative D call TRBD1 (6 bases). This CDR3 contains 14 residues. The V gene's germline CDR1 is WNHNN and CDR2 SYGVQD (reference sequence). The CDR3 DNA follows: TGCGCAGAGGAGAAACAGGGTCGTACCGGGGAGCTGTTTTTT. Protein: CAEEKQGRTGELFF.

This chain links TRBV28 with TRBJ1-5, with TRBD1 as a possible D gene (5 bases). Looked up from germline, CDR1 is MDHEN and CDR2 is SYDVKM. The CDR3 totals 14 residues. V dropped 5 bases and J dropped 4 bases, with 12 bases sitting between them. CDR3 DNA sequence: TGTGCCAGCAGTGCCGGGGGGAGTAATCAGCCCCAGCATTTT. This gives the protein CASSAGGSNQPQHF.

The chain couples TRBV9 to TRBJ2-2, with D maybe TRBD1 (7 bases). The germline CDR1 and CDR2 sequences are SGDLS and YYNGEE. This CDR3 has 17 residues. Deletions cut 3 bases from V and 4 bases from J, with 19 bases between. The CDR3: CASSAGGGTARTGELFF. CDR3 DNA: TGTGCCAGCAGCGCTGGTGGGGGGACAGCCCGCACCGGGGAGCTGTTTTTT.

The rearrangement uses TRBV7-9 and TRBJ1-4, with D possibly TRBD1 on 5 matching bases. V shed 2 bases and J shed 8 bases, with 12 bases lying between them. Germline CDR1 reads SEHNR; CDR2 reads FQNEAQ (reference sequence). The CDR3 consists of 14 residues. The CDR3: CASSLRGGGEKLFF. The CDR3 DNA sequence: TGTGCCAGCAGCTTAAGAGGTGGGGGGGAAAAACTGTTTTTT. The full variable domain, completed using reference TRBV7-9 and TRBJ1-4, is DTGVSQNPRHKITKRGQNVTFRCDPISEHNRLYWYRQTLGQGPEFLTYFQNEAQLEKSRLLSDRFSAERPKGSFSTLEIQRTEQGDSAMYLCASSLRGGGEKLFFGSGTQLSVL.

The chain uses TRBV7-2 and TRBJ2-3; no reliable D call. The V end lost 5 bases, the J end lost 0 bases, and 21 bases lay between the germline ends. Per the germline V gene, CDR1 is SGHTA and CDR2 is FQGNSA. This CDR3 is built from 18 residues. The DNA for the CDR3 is TGTGCCAGCAGCCCCCGCGGTGTGCTGTTGACTAGCACAGATACGCAGTATTTT. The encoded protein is CASSPRGVLLTSTDTQYF.

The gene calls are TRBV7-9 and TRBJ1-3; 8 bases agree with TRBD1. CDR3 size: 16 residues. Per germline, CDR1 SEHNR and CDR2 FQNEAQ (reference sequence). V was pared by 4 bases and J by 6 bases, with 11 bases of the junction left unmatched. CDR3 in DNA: TGTGCCAGCAGCTCCAGTGGACAGGGCGCTGCAAACACCATATATTTT. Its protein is CASSSSGQGAANTIYF.

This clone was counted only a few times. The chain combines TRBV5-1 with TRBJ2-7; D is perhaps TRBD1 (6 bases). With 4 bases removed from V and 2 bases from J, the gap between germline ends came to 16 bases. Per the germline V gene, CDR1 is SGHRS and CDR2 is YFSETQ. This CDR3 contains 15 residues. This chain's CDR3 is CASSARDNKAYEQYF. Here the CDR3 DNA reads TGCGCCAGCAGCGCCCGGGACAACAAAGCCTACGAGCAGTACTTC. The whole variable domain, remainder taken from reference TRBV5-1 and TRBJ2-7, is KAGVTQTPRYLIKTRGQQVTLSCSPISGHRSVSWYQQTPGQGLQFLFEYFSETQRNKGNFPGRFSGRQFSNSRSEMNVSTLELGDSALYLCASSARDNKAYEQYFGPGTRLTVT.

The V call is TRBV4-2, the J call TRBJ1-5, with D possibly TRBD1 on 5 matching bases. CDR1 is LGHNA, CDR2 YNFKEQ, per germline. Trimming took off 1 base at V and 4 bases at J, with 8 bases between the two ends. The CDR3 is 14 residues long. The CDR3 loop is CASSQGAGNQPQHF. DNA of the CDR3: TGTGCCAGCAGCCAAGGGGCAGGGAATCAGCCCCAGCATTTT.

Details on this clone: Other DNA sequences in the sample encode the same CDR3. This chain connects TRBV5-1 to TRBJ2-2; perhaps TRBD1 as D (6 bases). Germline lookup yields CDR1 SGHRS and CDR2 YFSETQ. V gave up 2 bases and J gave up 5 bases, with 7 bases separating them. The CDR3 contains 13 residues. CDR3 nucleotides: TGCGCCAGCAGCTTTCAGGGGACCGGGGAGCTGTTTTTT. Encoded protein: CASSFQGTGELFF.

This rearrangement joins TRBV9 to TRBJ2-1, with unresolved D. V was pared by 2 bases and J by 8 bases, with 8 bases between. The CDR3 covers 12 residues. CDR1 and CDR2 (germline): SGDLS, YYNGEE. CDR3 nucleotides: TGTGCCAGCAGCGTGATGGGCCATGAGCAGTTCTTC. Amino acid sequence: CASSVMGHEQFF.

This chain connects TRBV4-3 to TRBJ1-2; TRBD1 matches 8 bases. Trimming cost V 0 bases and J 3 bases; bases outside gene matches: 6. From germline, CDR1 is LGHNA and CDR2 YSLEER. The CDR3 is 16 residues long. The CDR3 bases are TGCGCCAGCAGCCAAGATAGACAGGGGATTTACTATGGCTACACCTTC. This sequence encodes CASSQDRQGIYYGYTF.

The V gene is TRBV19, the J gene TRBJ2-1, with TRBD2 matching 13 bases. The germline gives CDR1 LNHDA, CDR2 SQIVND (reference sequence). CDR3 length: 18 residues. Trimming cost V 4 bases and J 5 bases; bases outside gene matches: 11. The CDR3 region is CASSTDPGLAGRDNEQFF. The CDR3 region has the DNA TGTGCCAGTAGTACTGATCCGGGACTAGCGGGAAGAGACAATGAGCAGTTCTTC. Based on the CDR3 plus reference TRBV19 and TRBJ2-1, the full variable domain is DGGITQSPKYLFRKEGQNVTLSCEQNLNHDAMYWYRQDPGQGLRLIYYSQIVNDFQKGDIAEGYSVSREKKESFPLTVTSAQKNPTAFYLCASSTDPGLAGRDNEQFFGPGTRLTVL.

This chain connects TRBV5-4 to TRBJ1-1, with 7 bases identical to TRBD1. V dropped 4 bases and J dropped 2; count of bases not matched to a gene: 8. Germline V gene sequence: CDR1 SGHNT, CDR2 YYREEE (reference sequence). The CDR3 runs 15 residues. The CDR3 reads CASSEATGSNTEAFF. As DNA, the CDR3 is TGTGCCAGCAGCGAAGCGACAGGGAGCAACACTGAAGCTTTCTTT.

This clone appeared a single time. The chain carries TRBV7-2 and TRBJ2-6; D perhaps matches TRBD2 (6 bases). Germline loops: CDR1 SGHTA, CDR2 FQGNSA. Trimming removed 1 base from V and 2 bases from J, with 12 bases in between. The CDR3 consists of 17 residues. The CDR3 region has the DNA TGTGCCAGCAGCTTAGTGGGGGGACTTACTGGGGCCAACGTCCTGACTTTC. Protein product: CASSLVGGLTGANVLTF.

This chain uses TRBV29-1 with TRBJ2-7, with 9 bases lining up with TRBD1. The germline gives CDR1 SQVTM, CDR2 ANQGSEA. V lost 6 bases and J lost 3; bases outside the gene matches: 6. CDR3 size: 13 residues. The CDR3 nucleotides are TGCAGCGTAGCTGGACAGGGGCGCTACGAGCAGTACTTC. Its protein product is CSVAGQGRYEQYF.

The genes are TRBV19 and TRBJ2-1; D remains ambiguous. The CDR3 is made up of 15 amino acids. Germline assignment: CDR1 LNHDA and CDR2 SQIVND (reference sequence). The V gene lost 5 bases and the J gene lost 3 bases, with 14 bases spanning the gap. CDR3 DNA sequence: TGTGCCAGTAGTCTCGAAGTTAGAGGCTACAATGAGCAGTTCTTC. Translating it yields CASSLEVRGYNEQFF.